What follows are 10 T cell receptor beta chains derived from one specimen sequenced in a study of blood T cell repertoires in COVID-19. This table comes from immunoSEQ multiplex PCR, and its TCRdb copy is limited to in-frame clones, with some not included. This sample has about 67,000 clones, with more than 75% found just once. Sequenced: peripheral blood. All receptors derive from a woman aged 60-70 years with acute or convalescent COVID-19.

This clone was found once. This chain uses TRBV5-8 with TRBJ2-1, with TRBD1 as a possible D gene (5 bases). The CDR3 runs to 16 residues. V lost 4 bases, J lost 4 bases, and 18 bases lay in between. The germline CDR1 and CDR2 sequences are SGHTS and YDEGEE. The CDR3 DNA reads as TGTGCCAGCAGCCCGTTTGGGCAGGGTACTTACAATGAGCAGTTCTTC. Protein sequence: CASSPFGQGTYNEQFF. The variable domain in full, with the rest retrieved from reference TRBV5-8 and TRBJ2-1, is EAGVTQSPTHLIKTRGQQATLRCSPISGHTSVYWYQQALGLGLQFLLWYDEGEERNRGNFPPRFSGRQFPNYSSELNVNALELEDSALYLCASSPFGQGTYNEQFFGPGTRLTVL.

This clone was picked up many times. V is TRBV6-5 and J is TRBJ1-2; 7 bases align to TRBD1. Germline assignment: CDR1 MNHEY and CDR2 SVGAGI. The length of the CDR3 is 14 residues. After removal of 8 bases from V and 5 bases from J, the junction contained 11 bases not matched to a gene. The CDR3 DNA sequence: TGTGCCAGCGCAGGGGGAAATGCTGAGTATGGCTACACCTTC. Its translation: CASAGGNAEYGYTF.

V and J are TRBV11-3 and TRBJ1-2; tentative D call: TRBD1 (5 bases). Trimming cost V 6 bases and J 7 bases, with 9 bases left between them. The CDR3 sequence is 11 residues long. The V gene's germline CDR1 is SGHNT and CDR2 YENEEA. The CDR3 here is CASSPGLGYTF. In nucleotides, the CDR3 is TGTGCCAGCAGTCCGGGACTTGGCTACACCTTC.

CDR3 amino acids: CASSFNPDNEQFF. The DNA for the CDR3 is TGCGCCAGCAGCTTTAATCCGGACAATGAGCAGTTCTTC. The J gene is TRBJ2-1, the V gene TRBV5-1; D remains ambiguous. From germline, CDR1 is SGHRS and CDR2 YFSETQ. The length of the CDR3 is 13 residues. The V and J ends lost 2 bases and 5 bases respectively, with 8 bases between them.

DNA of the CDR3: TGTGCCAGCAGTGGAGACAGGGTGGTCACCGGGGAGCTGTTTTTT. Translation: CASSGDRVVTGELFF. V gene TRBV2 combines with J gene TRBJ2-2; TRBD1 aligns across 7 bases. Trimming took 4 bases from V and 4 from J; bases not matched to a gene: 6. Germline CDR1 SNHLY, CDR2 FYNNEI. The CDR3 sequence is 15 residues long.

V is TRBV12-5 and J is TRBJ2-5, with 9 bases fitting TRBD1. The germline gives CDR1 LGHNT, CDR2 FRNRAP. This CDR3 region has 14 residues. Unmatched junction bases numbered 3, after V lost 5 bases and J lost 2 bases. CDR3 nucleotide sequence: TGTGCTAGTGGTACCGGACAGGGGCAAGAGACCCAGTACTTC. Translated, it gives CASGTGQGQETQYF.

The chain links TRBV5-1 to TRBJ1-3; D gene ambiguous. V gave up 0 bases and J gave up 0 bases, with 4 bases separating them. CDR1 SGHRS and CDR2 YFSETQ come from the germline V gene. The CDR3 runs to 14 residues. CDR3 in DNA: TGCGCCAGCAGCTTGGACAACTCTGGAAACACCATATATTTT. Amino acids: CASSLDNSGNTIYF.

This chain links TRBV12-3 or TRBV12-4 with TRBJ2-7, with 9 bases fitting TRBD1. The CDR3 consists of 13 residues. The J segment lost 7 bases and the V segment lost 7 bases, leaving 8 bases of the junction unmatched. The CDR3 region has the DNA TGTGCCAGCACCAAACAGGGGGCGTGGGAGCAGTACTTC. Encoded protein: CASTKQGAWEQYF.

The V and J genes are TRBV19 and TRBJ1-1, with D possibly being TRBD1 (5 bases). Looked up from germline, CDR1 is LNHDA and CDR2 is SQIVND (reference sequence). There are 13 residues in the CDR3. V was cut by 4 bases and J by 6 bases, with 12 bases left in between. CDR3 sequence reads: CASSSPGGSEAFF. The CDR3 DNA reads as TGTGCCAGTAGTAGCCCCGGGGGGTCTGAAGCTTTCTTT. Looking up the rest from reference TRBV19 and TRBJ1-1 gives the full variable domain: DGGITQSPKYLFRKEGQNVTLSCEQNLNHDAMYWYRQDPGQGLRLIYYSQIVNDFQKGDIAEGYSVSREKKESFPLTVTSAQKNPTAFYLCASSSPGGSEAFFGQGTRLTVV.

This clone was observed a few times. This sequence joins TRBV5-3 and TRBJ2-7; possible D gene TRBD2, 7 bases. TRBV5-3 falls under the ORF class, with uncertain function. The V end lost 4 bases, the J end lost 1 base, and 24 bases lay between the germline ends. The CDR3 length is 18 residues. The CDR3, as DNA: TGTGCCAGAAGCCCTTCTGGCCTAGGGGGACTAACTTCCTACGAGCAGTACTTC. Translation gives CARSPSGLGGLTSYEQYF.